This is a list of T cell receptor beta chains from one sample in a study of response to subunit inactivated influenza vaccine. In TCRdb, the RT-PCR reads were re-called with MiXCR into one record per CDR3 protein. The sample consists of fewer than 650,000 distinct CDR3 sequences, about an eighth of them appearing once. Sample: PBMCs from blood, taken more than 35 days after vaccination. The receptors stem from a man between 45 and 60 years old who received an inactivated influenza vaccine. CDR3s include the opening cysteine and the closing phenylalanine or tryptophan. D genes are given only for firm matches. Clone sizes are given selectively: once, few, many, or a class where the clone is expanded.

v_gene	d_gene	j_gene	abundance	CDR3aa	CDR3nt
TRBV5-1	-	TRBJ2-3	-	CASSLSSLADTQYF	TGCGCCAGCAGCCTGTCTAGCTTGGCGGATACGCAGTATTTT
TRBV11-2	TRBD1	TRBJ1-2	few	CASSPDRSGFYTF	TGTGCCAGCAGCCCGGACAGGTCCGGATTCTACACCTTC
TRBV20-1	-	TRBJ1-1	-	CSATKGGLNTEAFF	TGCAGTGCTACTAAGGGGGGACTGAACACTGAAGCTTTCTTT
TRBV7-3	-	TRBJ1-1	-	CASSARGYGTEAFF	TGTGCCAGCAGCGCCCGAGGTTACGGTACTGAAGCTTTCTTT
TRBV6-1	-	TRBJ2-2	-	CASRDTSNTGELFF	TGTGCCAGCAGGGACACCTCGAACACCGGGGAGCTGTTTTTT
TRBV25-1	-	TRBJ1-2	-	CASSEFDGVSYGYTF	TGTGCCAGCAGTGAATTCGACGGGGTTAGCTATGGCTACACCTTC
TRBV12-3/TRBV12-4	-	TRBJ2-6	-	CASSTRVTGANVLTF	TGTGCCAGCAGCACGAGGGTAACTGGGGCCAACGTCCTGACTTTC
TRBV7-3	-	TRBJ1-1	many	CASSFSGAAEAFF	TGTGCCAGCAGCTTCTCAGGGGCAGCTGAAGCTTTCTTT
TRBV28	-	TRBJ1-6	few	CASSLMRNSPLHF	TGTGCCAGCAGTTTAATGCGGAATTCACCCCTCCACTTT
TRBV12-3/TRBV12-4	-	TRBJ1-5	many	CASSRTANQPQHF	TGTGCCAGCAGCCGGACAGCCAATCAGCCCCAGCATTTT
TRBV6-1	-	TRBJ1-1	few	CASSTQGFGTEAFF	TGTGCCAGCAGTACACAGGGTTTTGGCACTGAAGCTTTCTTT
TRBV20-1	-	TRBJ2-2	many	CSAPDSPNTGELFF	TGCAGTGCCCCGGACAGTCCGAACACCGGGGAGCTGTTTTTT
TRBV7-9	TRBD2	TRBJ2-1	few	CASAPSGRFGNEQFF	TGTGCCAGCGCCCCTAGCGGGAGGTTCGGAAATGAGCAGTTCTTC
TRBV12-3/TRBV12-4	-	TRBJ2-7	many	CASSLTPLGEQYF	TGTGCCAGCAGCCTTACCCCTTTAGGGGAGCAGTACTTC
TRBV10-3	TRBD2	TRBJ2-5	-	CAISSGTSGMRGETQYF	TGTGCCATCAGTTCCGGGACTAGCGGGATGAGGGGAGAGACCCAGTACTTC
TRBV4-3	TRBD2	TRBJ2-7	-	CASSQSGTSTYEQYF	TGCGCCAGCAGCCAATCCGGGACTAGTACCTACGAGCAGTACTTC
TRBV11-1	TRBD2	TRBJ2-7	-	CASSLFTAGMGWRGYEQYF	TGTGCCAGCAGCTTATTTACAGCTGGCATGGGCTGGCGGGGGTACGAGCAGTACTTC